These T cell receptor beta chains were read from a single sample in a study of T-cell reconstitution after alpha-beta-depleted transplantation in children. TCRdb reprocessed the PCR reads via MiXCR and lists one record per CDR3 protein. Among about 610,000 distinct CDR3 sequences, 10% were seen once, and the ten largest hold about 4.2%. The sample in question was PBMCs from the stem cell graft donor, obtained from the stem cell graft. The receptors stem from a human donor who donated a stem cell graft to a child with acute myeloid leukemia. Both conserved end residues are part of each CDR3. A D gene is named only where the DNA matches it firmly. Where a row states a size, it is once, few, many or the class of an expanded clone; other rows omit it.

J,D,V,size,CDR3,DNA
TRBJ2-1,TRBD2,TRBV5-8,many,CASSLAPRGSLDNEQFF,TGTGCCAGCAGCTTGGCCCCCCGCGGGAGCCTTGACAATGAGCAGTTCTTC
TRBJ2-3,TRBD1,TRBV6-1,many,CASSPFRDSRYF,TGTGCCAGCAGTCCATTCCGGGACAGTAGGTATTTT
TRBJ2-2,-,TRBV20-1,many,CSASFAAPTNTGELFF,TGCAGTGCTAGCTTTGCAGCCCCGACGAACACCGGGGAGCTGTTTTTT
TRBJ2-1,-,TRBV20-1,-,CSATGPNPSEQFF,TGCAGTGCTACCGGCCCTAACCCCTCTGAGCAGTTCTTC
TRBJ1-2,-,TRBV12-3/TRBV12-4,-,CASSRGQLGYTF,TGTGCCAGCAGCCGCGGACAGTTGGGCTACACCTTC
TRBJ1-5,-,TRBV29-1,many,CSVLMGRDSNQPQHF,TGCAGCGTCCTGATGGGGCGTGATAGCAATCAGCCCCAGCATTTT
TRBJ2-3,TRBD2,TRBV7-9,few,CASSRLAGDTDTQYF,TGTGCCAGCAGTCGACTAGCGGGAGACACAGATACGCAGTATTTT
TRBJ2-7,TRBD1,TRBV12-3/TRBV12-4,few,CASSGTGAEQYF,TGTGCCAGCAGCGGGACAGGGGCCGAGCAGTACTTC
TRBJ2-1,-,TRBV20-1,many,CSARSGASSYNEQFF,TGCAGTGCTAGATCCGGGGCGAGCTCCTACAATGAGCAGTTCTTC
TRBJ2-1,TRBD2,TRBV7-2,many,CASSPREVSYNEQFF,TGTGCCAGCAGCCCCCGGGAGGTCTCCTACAATGAGCAGTTCTTC
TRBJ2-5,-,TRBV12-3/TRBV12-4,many,CASSLNVQETQYF,TGTGCCAGCAGTTTAAACGTCCAAGAGACCCAGTACTTC
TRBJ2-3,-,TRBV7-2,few,CASSLGPKAGRTDTQYF,TGTGCCAGCAGCTTAGGGCCTAAGGCGGGCCGCACAGATACGCAGTATTTT
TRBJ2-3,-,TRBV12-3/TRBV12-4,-,CASSLREDTDTQYF,TGTGCCAGCAGTTTGAGGGAGGACACAGATACGCAGTATTTT
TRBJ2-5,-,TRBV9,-,CASSERGEGSQYF,TGTGCCAGCAGCGAGAGGGGAGAGGGCAGTCAGTACTTC
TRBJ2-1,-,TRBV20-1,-,CSARMADPYNEQFF,TGCAGTGCTAGGATGGCGGATCCCTACAATGAGCAGTTCTTC
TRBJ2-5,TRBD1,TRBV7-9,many,CASSELGQGQETQYF,TGTGCCAGCAGCGAACTCGGACAGGGCCAAGAGACCCAGTACTTC
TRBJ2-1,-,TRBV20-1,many,CSASQQEGHKSSYNEQFF,TGCAGTGCTAGCCAACAGGAGGGACACAAAAGCTCCTACAATGAGCAGTTCTTC